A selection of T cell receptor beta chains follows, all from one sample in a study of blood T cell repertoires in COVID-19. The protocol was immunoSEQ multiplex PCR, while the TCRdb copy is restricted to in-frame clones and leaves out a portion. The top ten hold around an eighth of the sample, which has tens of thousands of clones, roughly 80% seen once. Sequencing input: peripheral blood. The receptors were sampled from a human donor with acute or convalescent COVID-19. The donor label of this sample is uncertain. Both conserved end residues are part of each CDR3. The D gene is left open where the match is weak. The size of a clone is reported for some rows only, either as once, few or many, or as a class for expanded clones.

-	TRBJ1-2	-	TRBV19	TGTGCCAGTAGTATCGCCCAGAACTATGGCTACACCTTC	CASSIAQNYGYTF
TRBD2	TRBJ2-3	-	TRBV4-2	TGTGCCAGCAGCCAAGAAGGTGGGGGGGATTCCACAGATACGCAGTATTTT	CASSQEGGGDSTDTQYF
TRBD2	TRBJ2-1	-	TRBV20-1	TGCAGTGCTAGTACGACTAGCGGGGACCTGAATAATGAGCAGTTCTTC	CSASTTSGDLNNEQFF
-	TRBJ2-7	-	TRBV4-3	TGCGCCAGCAGCCAAGCCCCTCAGGGCTCCTACGAGCAGTACTTC	CASSQAPQGSYEQYF
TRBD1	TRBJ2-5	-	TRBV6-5	TGTGCCAGCAGTAGGGGGACAGTAGAGACCCAGTACTTC	CASSRGTVETQYF
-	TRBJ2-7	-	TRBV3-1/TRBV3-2	TGTGCCAGCAGCTTATCCCCCCTTGAGCAGTACTTC	CASSLSPLEQYF
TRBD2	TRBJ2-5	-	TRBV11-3	TGTGCCAGCAGCTTACCGGGGGGGCTTGAGACCCAGTACTTC	CASSLPGGLETQYF
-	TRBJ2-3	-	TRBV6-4	TGTGCCAGCAGTGAAGTCTACACAGATACGCAGTATTTT	CASSEVYTDTQYF
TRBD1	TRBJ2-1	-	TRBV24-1	TGTGCCACCAGTGAGGGTGGACAGGCCTACAATGAGCAGTTCTTC	CATSEGGQAYNEQFF
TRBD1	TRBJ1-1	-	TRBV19	TGTGCCAGTAGACCCGACAGGGGCGAAGCCACTGAAGCTTTCTTT	CASRPDRGEATEAFF
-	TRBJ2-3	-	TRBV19	TGTGCCAGTAGTATAAAGGGGGTTAGCACAGATACGCAGTATTTT	CASSIKGVSTDTQYF
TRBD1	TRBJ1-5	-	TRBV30	TGTGCCTGGAGTAAGACAGGGGATTATAGCAATCAGCCCCAGCATTTT	CAWSKTGDYSNQPQHF
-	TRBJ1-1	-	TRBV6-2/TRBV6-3	TGTGCCAGCAGTTACTCGAGGGTGGTCACTGAAGCTTTCTTT	CASSYSRVVTEAFF
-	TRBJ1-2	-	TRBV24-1	TGTGCCACCAGTGATTCCCAGGGATTCTATGGCTACACCTTC	CATSDSQGFYGYTF
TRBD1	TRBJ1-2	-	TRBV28	TGTGCCAGCGCCTACTCCCGGGACAGGGGAGCTCCTAACTATGGCTACACCTTC	CASAYSRDRGAPNYGYTF
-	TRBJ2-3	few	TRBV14	TGTGCCAGCAGCCAAGTTCGGGGTACGCAGTATTTT	CASSQVRGTQYF
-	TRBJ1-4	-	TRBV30	TGTGCCTGGAGTGTTAGTGGGGGGGAAAAACTGTTTTTT	CAWSVSGGEKLFF
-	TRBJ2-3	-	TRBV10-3	TGTGCCATCAGTGAAATCGGCGGTTCTAGCACAGATACGCAGTATTTT	CAISEIGGSSTDTQYF
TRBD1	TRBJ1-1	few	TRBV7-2	TGTGCCAGCAGCTCAGGGGGCGCGATTATCACTGAAGCTTTCTTT	CASSSGGAIITEAFF